These T cell receptor beta chains were read from a single sample in a study of blood T cell repertoires in COVID-19. TCRdb's table, derived via immunoSEQ multiplex PCR, lists solely in-frame clones and lacks some. The table has around 120,000 clones, about 90% seen once. The sequenced material came from peripheral blood. The receptors come from a woman in her sixties or seventies with acute or convalescent COVID-19. Each CDR3 is given with its conserved first and last residue. D genes are given only for firm matches. Some rows mark clone size as missing; the rest say once, few, many or name a class of expanded clone.

d_call	clone_size	v_call	j_call	cdr3_aa	cdr3_nt
-	once	TRBV7-2	TRBJ2-7	CASSLVRTVEEQYF	TGTGCCAGCAGCTTAGTAAGGACAGTGGAGGAGCAGTACTTC
TRBD2	-	TRBV20-1	TRBJ2-3	CSASLAGGLYADTQYF	TGCAGTGCTAGTCTAGCGGGGGGGCTATACGCAGATACGCAGTATTTT
-	-	TRBV7-5	TRBJ2-7	CVRSLDSYEQYF	TGTGTCAGAAGCTTAGACAGCTACGAGCAGTACTTC
TRBD2	-	TRBV9	TRBJ2-1	CASSGRPLAGVPGEQFF	TGTGCCAGCAGCGGTAGGCCCCTAGCGGGGGTCCCGGGTGAGCAGTTCTTC
TRBD1	-	TRBV25-1	TRBJ2-7	CASSELKRGRYEQYF	TGTGCCAGCAGTGAATTAAAAAGGGGGCGATACGAGCAGTACTTC
-	-	TRBV19	TRBJ1-2	CASSRDSRYGYTF	TGTGCCAGTAGTAGAGACAGCAGGTATGGCTACACCTTC
-	-	TRBV5-1	TRBJ1-4	CASSLSGDGIKEKLFF	TGCGCCAGCAGCTTGTCAGGGGACGGTATTAAAGAAAAACTGTTTTTT
TRBD1	-	TRBV5-1	TRBJ1-3	CASSEGQGLGNTIYF	TGCGCCAGCAGCGAGGGACAGGGGTTGGGAAACACCATATATTTT
-	-	TRBV2	TRBJ1-2	CASSETPNYGYTF	TGTGCCAGCAGTGAAACACCTAACTATGGCTACACCTTC
-	-	TRBV3-1/TRBV3-2	TRBJ2-3	CASSPGYASTDTQYF	TGTGCCAGCAGTCCAGGGTATGCTAGCACAGATACGCAGTATTTT
TRBD1	-	TRBV30	TRBJ2-7	CAWGVGTGYYEQYF	TGTGCCTGGGGGGTGGGGACAGGGTATTACGAGCAGTACTTC
-	-	TRBV19	TRBJ1-6	CASGGGSYNSPLHF	TGTGCCAGTGGGGGGGGCAGCTATAATTCACCCCTCCACTTT
-	-	TRBV18	TRBJ1-2	CASSPIGAANYGYTF	TGTGCCAGCTCACCCATAGGGGCGGCTAACTATGGCTACACCTTC
-	-	TRBV10-2	TRBJ1-5	CASSESMRVGQPQHF	TGCGCCAGCAGTGAGTCGATGAGGGTCGGTCAGCCCCAGCATTTT
TRBD1	-	TRBV19	TRBJ1-5	CASQQGRNNQPQHF	TGTGCCAGTCAACAGGGGAGAAACAATCAGCCCCAGCATTTT
TRBD1	-	TRBV5-1	TRBJ1-3	CASRPPGQETNTIYF	TGCGCCAGCAGGCCTCCGGGACAGGAGACAAACACCATATATTTT